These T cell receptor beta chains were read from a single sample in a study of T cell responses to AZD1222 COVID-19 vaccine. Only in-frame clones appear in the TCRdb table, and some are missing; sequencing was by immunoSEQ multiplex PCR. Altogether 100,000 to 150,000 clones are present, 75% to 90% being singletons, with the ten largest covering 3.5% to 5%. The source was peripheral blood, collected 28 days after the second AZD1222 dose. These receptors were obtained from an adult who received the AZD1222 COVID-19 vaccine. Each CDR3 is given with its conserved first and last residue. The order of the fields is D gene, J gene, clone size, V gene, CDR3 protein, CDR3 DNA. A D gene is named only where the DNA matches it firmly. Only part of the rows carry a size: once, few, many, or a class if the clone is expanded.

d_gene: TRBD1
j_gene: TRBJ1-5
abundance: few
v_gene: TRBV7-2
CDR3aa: CASTPGQGYNQPQHF
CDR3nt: TGTGCCAGCACTCCGGGACAGGGGTACAATCAGCCCCAGCATTTT

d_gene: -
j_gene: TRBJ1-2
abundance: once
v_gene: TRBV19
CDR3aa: CASSIPTEGGYTF
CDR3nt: TGTGCCAGTAGTATCCCGACCGAGGGTGGCTACACCTTC

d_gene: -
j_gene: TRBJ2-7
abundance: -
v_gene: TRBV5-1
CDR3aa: CASSSGRGGVYEQYF
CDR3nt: TGCGCCAGCAGCTCCGGAAGAGGGGGGGTCTACGAGCAGTACTTC

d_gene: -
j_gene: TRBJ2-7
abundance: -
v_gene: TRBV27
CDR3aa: CASSLKGRSYEQYF
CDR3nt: TGTGCCAGCAGTTTAAAGGGCCGGTCCTACGAGCAGTACTTC

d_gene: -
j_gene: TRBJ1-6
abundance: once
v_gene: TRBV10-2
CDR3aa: CASKPPGEPYNSPLHF
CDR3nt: TGCGCCAGCAAACCACCAGGGGAACCTTATAATTCACCCCTCCACTTT

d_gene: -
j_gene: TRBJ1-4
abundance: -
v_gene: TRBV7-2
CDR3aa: CASSPRQAATNEKLFF
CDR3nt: TGTGCCAGCAGCCCAAGACAGGCTGCAACTAATGAAAAACTGTTTTTT

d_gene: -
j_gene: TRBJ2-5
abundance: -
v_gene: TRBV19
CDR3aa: CASSVQETQYF
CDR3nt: TGTGCCAGTAGTGTCCAAGAGACCCAGTACTTC

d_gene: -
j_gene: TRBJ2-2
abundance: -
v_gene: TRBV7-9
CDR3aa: CASSLSGELFF
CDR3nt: TGTGCCAGCAGCTTATCCGGGGAGCTGTTTTTT

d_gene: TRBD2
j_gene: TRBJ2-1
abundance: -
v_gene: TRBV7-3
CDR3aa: CASSSPSGASSYNEQFF
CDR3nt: TGTGCCAGCAGCTCGCCTAGCGGGGCTAGCTCCTACAATGAGCAGTTCTTC

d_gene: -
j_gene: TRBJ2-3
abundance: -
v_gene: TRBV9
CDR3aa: CASSVVSTDTQYF
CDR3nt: TGTGCCAGCAGCGTAGTCAGCACAGATACGCAGTATTTT

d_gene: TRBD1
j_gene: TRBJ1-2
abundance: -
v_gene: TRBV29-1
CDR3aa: CSVSVGTALNYGYTF
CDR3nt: TGCAGCGTTTCTGTGGGGACAGCTCTTAACTATGGCTACACCTTC

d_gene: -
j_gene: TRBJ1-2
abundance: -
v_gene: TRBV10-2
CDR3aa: CASSGPDGEDGPDSYGYTF
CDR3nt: TGCGCCAGCAGTGGGCCGGATGGGGAGGATGGACCAGATAGCTATGGCTACACCTTC

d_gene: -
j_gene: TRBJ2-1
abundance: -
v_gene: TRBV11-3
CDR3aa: CASSLGGSGHNEQFF
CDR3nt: TGTGCCAGCAGCTTGGGGGGTAGCGGCCACAATGAGCAGTTCTTC

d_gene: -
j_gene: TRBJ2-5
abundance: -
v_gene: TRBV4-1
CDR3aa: CASSPIQGEETQYF
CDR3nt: TGCGCCAGCAGCCCTATTCAGGGAGAGGAGACCCAGTACTTC

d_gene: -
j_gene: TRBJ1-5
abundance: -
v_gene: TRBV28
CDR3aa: CASSPDSWPHSDQPQHF
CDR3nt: TGTGCCAGCAGCCCGGACAGCTGGCCACATAGCGATCAGCCCCAGCATTTT

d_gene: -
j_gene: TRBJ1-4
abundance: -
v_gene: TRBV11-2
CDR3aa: CASSPDQGLANEKLFF
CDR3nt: TGTGCCAGCAGCCCTGACCAGGGGCTGGCTAATGAAAAACTGTTTTTT

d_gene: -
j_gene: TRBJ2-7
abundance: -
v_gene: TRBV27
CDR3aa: CASSLTRGGDEQYF
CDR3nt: TGTGCCAGCAGTTTAACCAGGGGAGGGGACGAGCAGTACTTC

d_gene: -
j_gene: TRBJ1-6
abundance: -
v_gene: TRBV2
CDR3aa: CASRGLSSSYNSPLHF
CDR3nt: TGTGCCAGCAGGGGGCTCTCGAGCTCCTATAATTCACCCCTCCACTTT

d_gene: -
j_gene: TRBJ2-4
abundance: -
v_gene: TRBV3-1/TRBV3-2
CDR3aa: CASSSQGSGIQYF
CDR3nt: TGTGCCAGCAGCTCTCAGGGCTCTGGCATTCAGTACTTC

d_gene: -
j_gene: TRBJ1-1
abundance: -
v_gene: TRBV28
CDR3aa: CASSSPDRGTEAFF
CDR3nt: TGTGCCAGCAGTTCCCCCGACCGGGGGACTGAAGCTTTCTTT

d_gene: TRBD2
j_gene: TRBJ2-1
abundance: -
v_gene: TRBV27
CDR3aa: CASSPRGLAGIDEQFF
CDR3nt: TGTGCCAGCAGTCCGCGGGGACTAGCGGGGATAGATGAGCAGTTCTTC

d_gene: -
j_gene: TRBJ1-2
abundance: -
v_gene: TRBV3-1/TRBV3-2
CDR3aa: CASSQLGIIKDGYTF
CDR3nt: TGTGCCAGCAGCCAGCTCGGGATAATCAAGGATGGCTACACCTTC

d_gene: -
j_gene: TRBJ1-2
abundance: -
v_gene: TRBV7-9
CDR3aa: CASSFEVANYGYTF
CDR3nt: TGTGCCAGCAGCTTCGAGGTCGCCAACTATGGCTACACCTTC

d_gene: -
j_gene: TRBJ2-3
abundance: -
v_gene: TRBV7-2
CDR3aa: CASSPEQGADTQYF
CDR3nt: TGTGCCAGCAGCCCGGAACAGGGAGCCGATACGCAGTATTTT

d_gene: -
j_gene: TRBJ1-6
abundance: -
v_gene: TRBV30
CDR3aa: CAWSVRPGSGYNSPLHF
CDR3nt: TGTGCCTGGAGTGTACGACCCGGGTCAGGGTATAATTCACCCCTCCACTTT